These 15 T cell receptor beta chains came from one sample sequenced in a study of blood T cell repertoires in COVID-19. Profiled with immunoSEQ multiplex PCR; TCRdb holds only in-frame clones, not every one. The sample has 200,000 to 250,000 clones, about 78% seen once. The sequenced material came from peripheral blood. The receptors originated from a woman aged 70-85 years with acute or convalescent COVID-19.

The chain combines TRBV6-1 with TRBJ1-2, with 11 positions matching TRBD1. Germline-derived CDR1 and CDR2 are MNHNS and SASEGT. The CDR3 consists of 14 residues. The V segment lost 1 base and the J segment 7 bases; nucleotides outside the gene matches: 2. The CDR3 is CASSEGGQGGGYTF. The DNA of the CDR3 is TGTGCCAGCAGTGAAGGGGGACAGGGGGGTGGCTACACCTTC.

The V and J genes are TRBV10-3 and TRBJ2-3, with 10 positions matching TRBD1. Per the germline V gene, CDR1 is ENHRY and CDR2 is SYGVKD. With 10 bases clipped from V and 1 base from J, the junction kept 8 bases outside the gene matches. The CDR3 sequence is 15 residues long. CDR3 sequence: CASAGTGEGTDTQYF. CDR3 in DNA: TGTGCCAGTGCCGGGACAGGGGAGGGCACAGATACGCAGTATTTT.

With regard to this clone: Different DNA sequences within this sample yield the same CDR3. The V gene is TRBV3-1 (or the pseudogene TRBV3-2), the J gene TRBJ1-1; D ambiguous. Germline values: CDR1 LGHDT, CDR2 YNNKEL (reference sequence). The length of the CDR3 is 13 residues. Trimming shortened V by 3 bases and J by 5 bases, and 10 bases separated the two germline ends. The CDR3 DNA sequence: TGTGCCAGCAGCCAGCCCGGCGGGACTGAAGCTTTCTTT. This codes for CASSQPGGTEAFF.

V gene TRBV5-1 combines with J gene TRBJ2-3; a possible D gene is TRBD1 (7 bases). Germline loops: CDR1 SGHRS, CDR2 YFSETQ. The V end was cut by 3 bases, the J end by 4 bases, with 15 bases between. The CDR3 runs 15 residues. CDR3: CASSSWGRGADTQYF. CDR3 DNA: TGCGCCAGCAGCTCGTGGGGCAGGGGGGCAGATACGCAGTATTTT.

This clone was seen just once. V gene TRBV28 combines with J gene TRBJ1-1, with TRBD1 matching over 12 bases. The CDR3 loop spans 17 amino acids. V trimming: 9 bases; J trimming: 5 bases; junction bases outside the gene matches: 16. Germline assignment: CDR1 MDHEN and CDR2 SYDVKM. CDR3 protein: CASFTGTGGGILTEAFF. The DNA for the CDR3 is TGTGCCAGTTTTACCGGGACAGGGGGCGGAATACTGACTGAAGCTTTCTTT.

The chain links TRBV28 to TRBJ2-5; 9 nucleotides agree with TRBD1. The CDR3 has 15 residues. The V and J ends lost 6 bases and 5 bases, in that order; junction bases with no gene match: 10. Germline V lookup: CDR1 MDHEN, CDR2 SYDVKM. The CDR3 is CASRADRGGVETQYF. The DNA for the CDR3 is TGTGCCAGCAGGGCGGACAGGGGTGGTGTCGAGACCCAGTACTTC.

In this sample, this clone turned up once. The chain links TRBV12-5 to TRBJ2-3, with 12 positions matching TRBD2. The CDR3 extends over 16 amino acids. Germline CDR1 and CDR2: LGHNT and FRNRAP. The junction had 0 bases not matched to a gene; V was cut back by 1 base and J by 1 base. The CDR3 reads CASGLGLAGGTDTQYF. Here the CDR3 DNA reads TGTGCTAGTGGTTTGGGACTAGCGGGAGGCACAGATACGCAGTATTTT.

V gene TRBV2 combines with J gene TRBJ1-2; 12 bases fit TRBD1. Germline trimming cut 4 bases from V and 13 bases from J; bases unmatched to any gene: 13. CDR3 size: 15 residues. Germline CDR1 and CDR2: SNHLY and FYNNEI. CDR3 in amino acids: CASSASGTGGQGGTF. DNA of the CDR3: TGTGCCAGCAGTGCTTCTGGGACAGGGGGCCAAGGTGGCACCTTC. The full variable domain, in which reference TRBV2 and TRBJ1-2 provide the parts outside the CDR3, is EPEVTQTPSHQVTQMGQEVILRCVPISNHLYFYWYRQILGQKVEFLVSFYNNEISEKSEIFDDQFSVERPDGSNFTLKIRSTKLEDSAMYFCASSASGTGGQGGTFGSGTRLTVV.

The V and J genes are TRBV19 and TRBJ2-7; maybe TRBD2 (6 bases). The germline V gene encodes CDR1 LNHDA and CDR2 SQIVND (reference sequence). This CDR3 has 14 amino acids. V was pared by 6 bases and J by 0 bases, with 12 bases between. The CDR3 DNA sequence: TGTGCCAGTAGAGCGCGGGGCCACTCCTACGAGCAGTACTTC. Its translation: CASRARGHSYEQYF. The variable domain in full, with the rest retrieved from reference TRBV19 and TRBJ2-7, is DGGITQSPKYLFRKEGQNVTLSCEQNLNHDAMYWYRQDPGQGLRLIYYSQIVNDFQKGDIAEGYSVSREKKESFPLTVTSAQKNPTAFYLCASRARGHSYEQYFGPGTRLTVT.

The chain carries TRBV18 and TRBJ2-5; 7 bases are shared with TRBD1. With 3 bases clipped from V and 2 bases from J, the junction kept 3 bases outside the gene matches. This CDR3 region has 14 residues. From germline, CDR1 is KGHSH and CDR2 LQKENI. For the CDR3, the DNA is TGTGCCAGCTCACCGGGACAGAAGCAAGAGACCCAGTACTTC. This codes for CASSPGQKQETQYF.

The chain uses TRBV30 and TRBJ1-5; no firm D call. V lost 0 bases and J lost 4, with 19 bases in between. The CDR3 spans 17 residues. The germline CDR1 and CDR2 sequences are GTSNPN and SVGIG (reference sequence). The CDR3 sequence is CAWSVRSNSNPNQPQHF. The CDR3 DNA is TGTGCCTGGAGTGTACGGTCAAATTCAAATCCGAATCAGCCCCAGCATTTT. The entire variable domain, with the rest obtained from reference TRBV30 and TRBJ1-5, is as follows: SQTIHQWPATLVQPVGSPLSLECTVEGTSNPNLYWYRQAAGRGLQLLFYSVGIGQISSEVPQNLSASRPQDRQFILSSKKLLLSDSGFYLCAWSVRSNSNPNQPQHFGDGTRLSIL.

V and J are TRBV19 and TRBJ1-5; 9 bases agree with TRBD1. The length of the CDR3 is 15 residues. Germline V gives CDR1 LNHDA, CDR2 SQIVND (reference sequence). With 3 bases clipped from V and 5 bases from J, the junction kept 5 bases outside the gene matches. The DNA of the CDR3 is TGTGCCAGTAGTATCGGGACAGGGAGCTATCAGCCCCAGCATTTT. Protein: CASSIGTGSYQPQHF.

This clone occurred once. The CDR3 sequence: CASSYGTGNSPLHF. The CDR3, as DNA: TGTGCCAGCAGTTACGGGACAGGGAATTCACCCCTCCACTTT. The chain carries TRBV6-5 and TRBJ1-6; 9 nucleotides line up with TRBD1. Germline CDR1 and CDR2: MNHEY and SVGAGI. This CDR3 region has 14 residues. The V gene end was trimmed by 2 bases and the J gene end by 7 bases; junction bases not matched to a gene: 0.

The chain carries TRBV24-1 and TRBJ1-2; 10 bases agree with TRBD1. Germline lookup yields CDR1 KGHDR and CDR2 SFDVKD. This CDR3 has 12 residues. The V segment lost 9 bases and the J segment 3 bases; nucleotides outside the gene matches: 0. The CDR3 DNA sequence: TGTGCCACCGGGACAGGGGACTATGGCTACACCTTC. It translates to CATGTGDYGYTF.

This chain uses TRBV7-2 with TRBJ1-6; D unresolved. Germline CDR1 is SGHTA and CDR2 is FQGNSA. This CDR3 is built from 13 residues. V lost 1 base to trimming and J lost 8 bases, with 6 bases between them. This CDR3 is CASSLVTDSPLHF. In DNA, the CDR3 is TGTGCCAGCAGCTTAGTTACGGATTCACCCCTCCACTTT.